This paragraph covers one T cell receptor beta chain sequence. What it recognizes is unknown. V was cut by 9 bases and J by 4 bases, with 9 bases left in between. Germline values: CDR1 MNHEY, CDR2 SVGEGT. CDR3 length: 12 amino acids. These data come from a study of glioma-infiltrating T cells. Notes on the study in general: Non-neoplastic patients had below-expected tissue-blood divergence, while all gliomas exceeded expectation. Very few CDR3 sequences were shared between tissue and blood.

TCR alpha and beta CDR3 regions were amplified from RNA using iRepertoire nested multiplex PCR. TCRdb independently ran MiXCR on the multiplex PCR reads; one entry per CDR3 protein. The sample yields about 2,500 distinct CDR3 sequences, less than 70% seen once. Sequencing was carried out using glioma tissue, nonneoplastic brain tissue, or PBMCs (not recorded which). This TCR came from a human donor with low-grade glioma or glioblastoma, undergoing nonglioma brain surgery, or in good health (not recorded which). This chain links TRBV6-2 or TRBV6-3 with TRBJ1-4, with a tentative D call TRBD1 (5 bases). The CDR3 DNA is TGTGCCAGGGGGCGGATTAATGAAAAACTGTTTTTT. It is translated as CARGRINEKLFF.